This section outlines one T cell receptor (beta chain) sequence together with its context. Its antigen is currently unknown. These data originate in a study of post-analysis software for immune sequencing data. Overall study: Relapsing-remitting, secondary progressive and progressive-relapsing forms made up the multiple sclerosis disease courses. General study findings and limits: Patients had higher frequencies than controls of roughly five TRBV segments, including TRBV5-6, TRBV5-1 and TRBV20-1. When compared against controls, multiple sclerosis patients showed significantly lower normalized Chao1 diversity. F measure grouped same-batch samples tightly together.

Each TCR beta cDNA library carried unique molecular identifiers. The source material, 1 to 10 million T cells, gave rise to 400,000 to 550,000 cDNA molecules. TCRdb recomputed calls from the PCR reads with MiXCR, one row per CDR3 protein. The sample carries around 770,000 distinct CDR3 sequences, around 45% recorded once. Germline V gene sequence: CDR1 SGHRS, CDR2 YFSETQ. The CDR3 covers 14 residues. J lost 2 bases, V lost 3 bases, and 5 bases had no gene match. This clonotype was sampled from a girl aged 5-17 years with multiple sclerosis. The chain combines TRBV5-1 with TRBJ2-7; 7 bases map to TRBD1. Sequenced material: blood. The CDR3 sequence: CASSSRQGPYEQYF. CDR3 DNA sequence: TGCGCCAGCAGCTCCAGACAGGGACCCTACGAGCAGTACTTC.